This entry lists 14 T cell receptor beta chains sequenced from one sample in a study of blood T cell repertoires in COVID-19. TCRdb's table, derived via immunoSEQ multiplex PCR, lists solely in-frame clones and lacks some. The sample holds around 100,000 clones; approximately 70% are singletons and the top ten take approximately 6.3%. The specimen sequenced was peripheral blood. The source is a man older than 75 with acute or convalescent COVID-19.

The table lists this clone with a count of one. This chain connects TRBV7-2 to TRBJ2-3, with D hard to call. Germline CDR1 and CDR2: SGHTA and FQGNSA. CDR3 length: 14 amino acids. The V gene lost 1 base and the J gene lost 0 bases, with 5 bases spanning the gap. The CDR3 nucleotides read TGTGCCAGCAGCTTAGTAGCTAGCACAGATACGCAGTATTTT. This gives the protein CASSLVASTDTQYF.

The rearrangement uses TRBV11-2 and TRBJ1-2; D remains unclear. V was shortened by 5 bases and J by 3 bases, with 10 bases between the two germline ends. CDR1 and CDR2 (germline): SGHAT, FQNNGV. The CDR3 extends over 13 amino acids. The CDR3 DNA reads TGTGCCAGCAGCCCGGCGGGAGACTATGGCTACACCTTC. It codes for CASSPAGDYGYTF. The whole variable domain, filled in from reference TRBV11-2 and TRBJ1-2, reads EAGVAQSPRYKIIEKRQSVAFWCNPISGHATLYWYQQILGQGPKLLIQFQNNGVVDDSQLPKDRFSAERLKGVDSTLKIQPAKLEDSAVYLCASSPAGDYGYTFGSGTRLTVV.

The CDR3 sequence: CASSTGLYPETQYF. The CDR3 bases are TGTGCCAGCAGCACGGGACTATACCCAGAGACCCAGTACTTC. J is TRBJ2-5 and V is TRBV11-2; 7 positions match TRBD2. Germline CDR1 is SGHAT and CDR2 is FQNNGV. V shed 5 bases, J shed 4 bases, and the junction held 7 bases outside the gene matches. CDR3 length: 14 residues.

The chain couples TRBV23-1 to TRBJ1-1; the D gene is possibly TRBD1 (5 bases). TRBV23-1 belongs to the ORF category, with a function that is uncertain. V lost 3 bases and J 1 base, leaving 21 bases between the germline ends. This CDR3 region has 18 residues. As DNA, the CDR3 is TGCGCCAGCAGTCACTTGCCGGGAGGGAGGGGAGGGAACACTGAAGCTTTCTTT. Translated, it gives CASSHLPGGRGGNTEAFF.

The CDR3 coding sequence is TGTGCCAGCAGCTACACCCCGGGACTAGACACAGATACGCAGTATTTT. The encoded protein is CASSYTPGLDTDTQYF. V and J are TRBV11-2 and TRBJ2-3; 8 nucleotides agree with TRBD2. This CDR3 is built from 16 residues. The germline gives CDR1 SGHAT, CDR2 FQNNGV. The V gene end was trimmed by 4 bases and the J gene end by 2 bases; junction bases not matched to a gene: 8.

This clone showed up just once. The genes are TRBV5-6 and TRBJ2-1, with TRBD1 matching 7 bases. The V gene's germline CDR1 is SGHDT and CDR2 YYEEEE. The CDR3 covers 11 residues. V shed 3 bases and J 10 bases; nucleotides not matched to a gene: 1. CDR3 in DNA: TGTGCCAGCAGCTGGGACAGAGAGCAGTTCTTC. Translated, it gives CASSWDREQFF. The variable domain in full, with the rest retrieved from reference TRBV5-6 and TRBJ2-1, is DAGVTQSPTHLIKTRGQQVTLRCSPKSGHDTVSWYQQALGQGPQFIFQYYEEEERQRGNFPDRFSGHQFPNYSSELNVNALLLGDSALYLCASSWDREQFFGPGTRLTVL.

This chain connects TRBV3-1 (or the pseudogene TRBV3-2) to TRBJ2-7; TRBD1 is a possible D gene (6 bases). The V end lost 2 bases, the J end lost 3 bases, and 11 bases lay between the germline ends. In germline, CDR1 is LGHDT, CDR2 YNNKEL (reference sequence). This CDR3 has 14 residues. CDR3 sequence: CASSQTGNYYEQYF. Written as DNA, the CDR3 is TGTGCCAGCAGCCAAACAGGGAACTACTACGAGCAGTACTTC.

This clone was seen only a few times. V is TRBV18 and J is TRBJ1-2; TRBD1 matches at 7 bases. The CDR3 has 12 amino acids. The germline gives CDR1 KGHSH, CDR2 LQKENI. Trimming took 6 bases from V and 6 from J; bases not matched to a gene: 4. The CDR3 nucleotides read TGTGCCAGCTCCTCAGACAGGGATGGCTACACCTTC. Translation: CASSSDRDGYTF.

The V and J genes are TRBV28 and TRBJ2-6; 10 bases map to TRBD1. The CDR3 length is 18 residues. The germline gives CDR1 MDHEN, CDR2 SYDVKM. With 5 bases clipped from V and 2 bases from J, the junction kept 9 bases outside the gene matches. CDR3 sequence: CASSTPGQGRTGANVLTF. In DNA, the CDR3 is TGTGCCAGCAGTACACCGGGACAGGGGAGAACTGGGGCCAACGTCCTGACTTTC.

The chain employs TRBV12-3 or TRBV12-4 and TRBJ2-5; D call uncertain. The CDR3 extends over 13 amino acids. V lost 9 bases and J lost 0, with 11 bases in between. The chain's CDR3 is CASSPPDQETQYF. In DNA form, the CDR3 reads TGTGCCAGTTCCCCCCCAGACCAAGAGACCCAGTACTTC.

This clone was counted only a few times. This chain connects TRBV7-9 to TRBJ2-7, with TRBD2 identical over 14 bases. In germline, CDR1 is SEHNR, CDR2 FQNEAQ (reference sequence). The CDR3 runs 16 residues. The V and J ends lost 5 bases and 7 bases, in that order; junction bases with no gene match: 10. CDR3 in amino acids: CASSIGLAGGDREQYF. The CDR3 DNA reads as TGTGCCAGCAGCATCGGACTAGCGGGAGGCGATAGAGAGCAGTACTTC. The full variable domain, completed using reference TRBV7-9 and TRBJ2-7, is DTGVSQNPRHKITKRGQNVTFRCDPISEHNRLYWYRQTLGQGPEFLTYFQNEAQLEKSRLLSDRFSAERPKGSFSTLEIQRTEQGDSAMYLCASSIGLAGGDREQYFGPGTRLTVT.

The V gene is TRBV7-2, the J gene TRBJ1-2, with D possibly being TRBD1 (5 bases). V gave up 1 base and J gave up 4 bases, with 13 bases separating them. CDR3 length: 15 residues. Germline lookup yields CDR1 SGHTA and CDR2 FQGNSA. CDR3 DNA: TGTGCCAGCAGCTTAGAGTCAGGGAACGCCTATGGCTACACCTTC. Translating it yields CASSLESGNAYGYTF.

The CDR3 loop is CASSLQSTDTQYF. The CDR3 coding sequence is TGTGCCAGCAGCTTGCAATCAACAGATACGCAGTATTTT. This chain connects TRBV5-6 to TRBJ2-3; D unresolved. Germline CDR1 SGHDT, CDR2 YYEEEE. This CDR3 has 13 residues. Trimming took off 1 base at V and 3 bases at J, with 6 bases between the two ends.

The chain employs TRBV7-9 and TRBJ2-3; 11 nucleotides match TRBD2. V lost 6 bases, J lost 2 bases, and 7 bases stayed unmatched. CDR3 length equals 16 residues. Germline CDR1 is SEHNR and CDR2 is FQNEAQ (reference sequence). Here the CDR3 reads CASSPTSGTYTDTQYF. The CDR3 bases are TGTGCCAGCAGTCCGACTAGCGGGACTTACACAGATACGCAGTATTTT.